The sequence of this TCR beta chain was determined in a study of T cells expressing NK-cell markers. Study at large: It was sorted CD3+CD56-NKG2C+, CD3+CD56+NKG2C- and CD3+CD56+NKG2C+ T cells that provided the TCR beta repertoires.

The authors generated TCR beta cDNA through 5'RACE template switching with UMIs. TCRdb re-analyzed the 5' RACE reads; it lists each CDR3 protein once, without DNA. The data show fewer than 400,000 distinct CDR3 sequences, and the top ten clones hold 5% to 5.5%. Study conclusions and caveats: In a group of about six donors, dominant NKG2C+ clonotypes represented roughly 1.0-8% of CD8+ T cells.

As to this clonotype: The antigen remains undetermined.

CDR1 PRHDT and CDR2 FYEKMQ come from the germline V gene (reference sequence). The CDR3 extends over 16 amino acids. Sample: blood T cells: a sorted CD56 or NKG2C T cell subset, CD4+ or CD8+ T cells, or bulk PBMC T cells (not recorded which). The rearrangement links TRBV13 to TRBJ2-7; the D call from TCRdb, TRBD2, cannot be confirmed without DNA. The receptor's source is a man aged 18-75 years in good health. Here the CDR3 reads CASSLRRSSGGDEQYF.